The rows below give T cell receptor beta chains drawn from one sample of a study of T-cell reconstitution after alpha-beta-depleted transplantation in children. In TCRdb, the PCR reads were re-called with MiXCR into one record per CDR3 protein. The profile shows 400,000 to 500,000 distinct CDR3 sequences, 11% of them singletons. Specimen: PBMCs from the stem cell graft donor, collected from the stem cell graft. The receptor set was obtained from a human donor who donated a stem cell graft to a child with acute myeloid leukemia. Both conserved end residues are part of each CDR3. D genes are given only for firm matches. Clone size is not always given. Where it is, it says once, few, many or a class for expanded clones.

cdr3_nt	cdr3_aa	d_call	clone_size	v_call	j_call
TGTGCCAGCAGCTTGGGTAGCGGGGCTTCCTACAATGAGCAGTTCTTC	CASSLGSGASYNEQFF	TRBD2	.	TRBV5-4	TRBJ2-1
TGTGCCAGCGGTCAGGGAGGTTTTGGAAACACCATATATTTT	CASGQGGFGNTIYF	.	few	TRBV13	TRBJ1-3
TGTGCCAGCAGCTTGGATGGGAAAGTTTCACCCCTCCACTTT	CASSLDGKVSPLHF	.	.	TRBV5-4	TRBJ1-6
TGTGCCAGCAGTGTTCTGTCTGGCCCCCTCCACTTT	CASSVLSGPLHF	.	few	TRBV25-1	TRBJ1-6
TGCGCCAGCAAGTACGAGCGGGGGGCAGATACGCAGTATTTT	CASKYERGADTQYF	TRBD2	.	TRBV4-1	TRBJ2-3
TGTGCCACCAGCACCCCGGGACAGGGGCGATACAATGAGCAGTTCTTC	CATSTPGQGRYNEQFF	TRBD1	.	TRBV15	TRBJ2-1
TGTGCCACCAGCAGAGATTATTTCCCGAACACCGGGGAGCTGTTTTTT	CATSRDYFPNTGELFF	.	.	TRBV15	TRBJ2-2
TGTGCCATCAGGGACGACAGGGGTGAGCAGACCCAGTACTTC	CAIRDDRGEQTQYF	TRBD1	few	TRBV10-3	TRBJ2-5
TGCAGTGCTAGAGACCTAAGGAGGTCTGGAGAAAAACTGTTTTTT	CSARDLRRSGEKLFF	.	.	TRBV20-1	TRBJ1-4
TGCAGTGCTAGAGACCCTTTTGGCAGGGGGTCCGGCAATGAGCAGTTCTTC	CSARDPFGRGSGNEQFF	TRBD1	.	TRBV20-1	TRBJ2-1
TGCAGTGCTAGACCGGCCTTGCCTGTGGATTACACCTTC	CSARPALPVDYTF	.	.	TRBV20-1	TRBJ1-2
TGTGCCAGCAGCGACGGGACAGATCTCTCTGGGGCCAACGTCCTGACTTTC	CASSDGTDLSGANVLTF	TRBD1	.	TRBV9	TRBJ2-6
TGTGCCAGCAGCCCCCTCTTGGGTGGCAATGAGCAGTTCTTC	CASSPLLGGNEQFF	.	.	TRBV11-2	TRBJ2-1
TGTGCCAGCAGCCCACGAACGAGAGCGCTAGCGGCAAACAATGAGCAGTTCTTC	CASSPRTRALAANNEQFF	TRBD2	.	TRBV3-1	TRBJ2-1
TGTGCCAGCAGTGAAGAACTGGCCACTGAAGCTTTCTTT	CASSEELATEAFF	.	many	TRBV5-6	TRBJ1-1
TGCAGTGCCCCCCGGGACAGCCTCACCGGGGAGCTGTTTTTT	CSAPRDSLTGELFF	TRBD1	.	TRBV20-1	TRBJ2-2
TGTGCCAGCAGCCTCGACAAATCAAATACGCAGTATTTT	CASSLDKSNTQYF	.	many	TRBV5-6	TRBJ2-3
TGTGCCAGCAGCCCCCAGCGGGCCCCCTGGGACAATGAGCAGTTCTTC	CASSPQRAPWDNEQFF	.	.	TRBV7-8	TRBJ2-1
TGTGCCAGCAGTTACGTCCGGGGAAGCACAGATACGCAGTATTTT	CASSYVRGSTDTQYF	.	.	TRBV6-5	TRBJ2-3
TGCAGTGCTAGAGATCGGGCTAGCGGGAGGGCCGGTGGCAATGAGCAGTTCTTC	CSARDRASGRAGGNEQFF	TRBD2	many	TRBV20-1	TRBJ2-1
TGCGCCAGCAGCCAAGGGCCTTTGGGGACCCAGTACTTC	CASSQGPLGTQYF	.	.	TRBV4-1	TRBJ2-5
TGCAGTGCCGGTCTGGGGCTCTACGAGCAGTACTTC	CSAGLGLYEQYF	.	many	TRBV20-1	TRBJ2-7
TGTGCCAGCAGTTCCATGTCCCAGTTGGAGCCCCAGCATTTT	CASSSMSQLEPQHF	.	few	TRBV6-2/TRBV6-3	TRBJ1-5
TGTGCCAGCAGCGTAGCCACAGAAGCTTTCTTT	CASSVATEAFF	.	many	TRBV7-8	TRBJ1-1
TGTGCCAGCAGCTCGGACGGGAACAATCAGCCCCAGCATTTT	CASSSDGNNQPQHF	.	many	TRBV7-2	TRBJ1-5
TGTGCCAGCACCGACACCCCGTTCGCGAACACCGGGGAGCTGTTTTTT	CASTDTPFANTGELFF	.	few	TRBV6-1	TRBJ2-2
TGTGCCAGCAGCTCCCGTTCAGCGGGGGGGCCGGGTGAGCAGTTCTTC	CASSSRSAGGPGEQFF	TRBD2	many	TRBV11-1	TRBJ2-1
TGTGCCAGCAGGCTTAGGGACATCACCGGGGAGCTGTTTTTT	CASRLRDITGELFF	.	few	TRBV7-9	TRBJ2-2
TGCGCCAGCAGCTACACCCAGGGTTACGAGCAGTACTTC	CASSYTQGYEQYF	.	many	TRBV5-1	TRBJ2-7
TGCGCCAGCAGACCCGGGAGCACAGATACGCAGTATTTT	CASRPGSTDTQYF	.	.	TRBV5-1	TRBJ2-3
TGTGCCAGTAAAGGTGGCAGGTCCGCCACCGGGGAGCTGTTTTTT	CASKGGRSATGELFF	.	.	TRBV19	TRBJ2-2